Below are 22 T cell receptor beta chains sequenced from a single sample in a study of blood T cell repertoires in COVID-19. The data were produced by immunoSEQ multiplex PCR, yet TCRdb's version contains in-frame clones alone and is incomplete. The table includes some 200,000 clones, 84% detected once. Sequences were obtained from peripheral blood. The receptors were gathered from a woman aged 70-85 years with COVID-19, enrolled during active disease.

The chain's CDR3 is CASSLLQGASGNTIYF. The CDR3 DNA follows: TGTGCCAGCAGTTTATTACAGGGGGCTTCTGGAAACACCATATATTTT. V and J are TRBV28 and TRBJ1-3, with 9 bases that match TRBD1. Per germline, CDR1 MDHEN and CDR2 SYDVKM. The length of the CDR3 is 16 residues. Trimming at V came to 1 base and at J to 1 base, leaving 2 bases not matched to a gene.

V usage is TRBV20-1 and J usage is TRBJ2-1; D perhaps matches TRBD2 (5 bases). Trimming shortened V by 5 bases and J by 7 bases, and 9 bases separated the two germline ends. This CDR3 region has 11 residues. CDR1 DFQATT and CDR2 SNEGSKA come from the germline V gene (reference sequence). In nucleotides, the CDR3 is TGCAGTGCTGGGAGATCAAATGAGCAGTTCTTC. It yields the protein CSAGRSNEQFF.

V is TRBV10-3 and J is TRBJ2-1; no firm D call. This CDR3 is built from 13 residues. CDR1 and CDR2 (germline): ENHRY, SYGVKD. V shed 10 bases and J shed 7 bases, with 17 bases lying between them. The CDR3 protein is CATRGTPRNEQFF. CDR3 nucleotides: TGTGCCACCCGCGGCACACCTCGGAATGAGCAGTTCTTC.

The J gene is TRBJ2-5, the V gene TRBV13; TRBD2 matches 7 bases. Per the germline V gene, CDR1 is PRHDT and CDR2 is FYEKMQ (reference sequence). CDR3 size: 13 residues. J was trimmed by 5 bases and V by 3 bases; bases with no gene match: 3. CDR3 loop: CASSFGGYETQYF. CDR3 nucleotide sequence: TGTGCCAGCAGCTTCGGGGGGTATGAGACCCAGTACTTC.

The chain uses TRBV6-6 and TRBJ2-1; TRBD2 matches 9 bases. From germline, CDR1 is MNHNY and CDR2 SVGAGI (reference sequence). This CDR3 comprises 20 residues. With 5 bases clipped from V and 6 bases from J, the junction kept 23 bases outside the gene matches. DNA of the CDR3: TGTGCCAGCAGTCCCGCACCCCCGGGACTAGCATTTAAAATTCCCAATGAGCAGTTCTTC. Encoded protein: CASSPAPPGLAFKIPNEQFF.

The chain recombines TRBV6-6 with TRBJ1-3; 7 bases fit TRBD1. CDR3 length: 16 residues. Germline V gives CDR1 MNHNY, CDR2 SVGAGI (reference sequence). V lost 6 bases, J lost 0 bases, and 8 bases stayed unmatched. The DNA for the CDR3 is TGTGCCAGCAGCTTAAGAGGGACAGTCTCTGGAAACACCATATATTTT. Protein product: CASSLRGTVSGNTIYF.

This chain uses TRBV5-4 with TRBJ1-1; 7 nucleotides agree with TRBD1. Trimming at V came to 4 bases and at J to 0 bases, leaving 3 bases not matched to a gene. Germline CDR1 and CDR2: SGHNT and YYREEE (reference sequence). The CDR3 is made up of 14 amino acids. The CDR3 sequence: CASSEGQMNTEAFF. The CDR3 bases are TGTGCCAGCAGCGAGGGACAGATGAACACTGAAGCTTTCTTT.

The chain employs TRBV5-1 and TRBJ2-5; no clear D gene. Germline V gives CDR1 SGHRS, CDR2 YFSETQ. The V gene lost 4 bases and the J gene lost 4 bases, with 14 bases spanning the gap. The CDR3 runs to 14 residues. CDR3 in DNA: TGCGCCAGCAGCGTAAACCCCAGTGGAGAGACCCAGTACTTC. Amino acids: CASSVNPSGETQYF. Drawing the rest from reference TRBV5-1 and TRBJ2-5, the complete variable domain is KAGVTQTPRYLIKTRGQQVTLSCSPISGHRSVSWYQQTPGQGLQFLFEYFSETQRNKGNFPGRFSGRQFSNSRSEMNVSTLELGDSALYLCASSVNPSGETQYFGPGTRLLVL.

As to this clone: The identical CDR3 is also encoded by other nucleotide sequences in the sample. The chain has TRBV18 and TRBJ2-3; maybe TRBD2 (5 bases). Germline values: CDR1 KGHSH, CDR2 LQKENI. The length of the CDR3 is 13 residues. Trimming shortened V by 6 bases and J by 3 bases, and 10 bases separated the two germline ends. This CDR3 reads CASSRGLTDTQYF. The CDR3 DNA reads TGTGCCAGCTCGCGCGGGTTGACAGATACGCAGTATTTT. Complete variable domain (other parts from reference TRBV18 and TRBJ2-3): NAGVMQNPRHLVRRRGQEARLRCSPMKGHSHVYWYRQLPEEGLKFMVYLQKENIIDESGMPKERFSAEFPKEGPSILRIQQVVRGDSAAYFCASSRGLTDTQYFGPGTRLTVL.

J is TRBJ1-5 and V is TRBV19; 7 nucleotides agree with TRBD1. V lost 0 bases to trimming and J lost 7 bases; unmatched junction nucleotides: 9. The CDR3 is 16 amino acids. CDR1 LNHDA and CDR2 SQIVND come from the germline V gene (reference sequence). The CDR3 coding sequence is TGTGCCAGTAGTATAGAGGGGGGACAGCGGAGCCAGCCCCAGCATTTT. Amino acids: CASSIEGGQRSQPQHF.

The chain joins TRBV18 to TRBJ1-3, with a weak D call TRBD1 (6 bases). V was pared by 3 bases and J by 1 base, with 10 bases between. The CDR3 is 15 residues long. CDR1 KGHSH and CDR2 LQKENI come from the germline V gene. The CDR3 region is CASSPVGGSGNTIYF. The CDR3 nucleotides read TGTGCCAGCTCACCCGTAGGGGGTTCTGGAAACACCATATATTTT.

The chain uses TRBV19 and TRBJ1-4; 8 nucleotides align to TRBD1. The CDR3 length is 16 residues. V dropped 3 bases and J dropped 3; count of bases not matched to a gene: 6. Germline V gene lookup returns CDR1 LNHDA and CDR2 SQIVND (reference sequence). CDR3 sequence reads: CASSIGQGEANEKLFF. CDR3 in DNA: TGTGCCAGTAGTATTGGACAGGGAGAGGCTAATGAAAAACTGTTTTTT.

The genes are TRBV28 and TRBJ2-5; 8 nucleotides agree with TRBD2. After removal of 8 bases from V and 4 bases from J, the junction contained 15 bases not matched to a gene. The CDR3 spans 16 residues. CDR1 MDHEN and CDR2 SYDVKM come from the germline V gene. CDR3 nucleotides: TGTGCCAGCTCGAGCCCCGTTTCGGGGGGGGGAGAGACCCAGTACTTC. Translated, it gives CASSSPVSGGGETQYF.

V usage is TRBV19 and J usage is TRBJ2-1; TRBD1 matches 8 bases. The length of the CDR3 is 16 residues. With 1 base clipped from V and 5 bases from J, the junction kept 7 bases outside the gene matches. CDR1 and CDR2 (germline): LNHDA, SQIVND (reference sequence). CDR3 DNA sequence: TGTGCCAGTAGTATAGTCAGGGGGCGCGGTGACAATGAGCAGTTCTTC. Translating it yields CASSIVRGRGDNEQFF.

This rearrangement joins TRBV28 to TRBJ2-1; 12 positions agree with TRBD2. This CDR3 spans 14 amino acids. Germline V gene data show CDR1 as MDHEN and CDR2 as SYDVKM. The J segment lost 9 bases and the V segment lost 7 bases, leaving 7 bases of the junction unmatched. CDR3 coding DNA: TGTGCCAGCACCAGGACTAGCGGGATGTTTGAGCAGTTCTTC. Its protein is CASTRTSGMFEQFF. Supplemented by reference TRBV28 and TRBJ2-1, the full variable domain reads DVKVTQSSRYLVKRTGEKVFLECVQDMDHENMFWYRQDPGLGLRLIYFSYDVKMKEKGDIPEGYSVSREKKERFSLILESASTNQTSMYLCASTRTSGMFEQFFGPGTRLTVL.

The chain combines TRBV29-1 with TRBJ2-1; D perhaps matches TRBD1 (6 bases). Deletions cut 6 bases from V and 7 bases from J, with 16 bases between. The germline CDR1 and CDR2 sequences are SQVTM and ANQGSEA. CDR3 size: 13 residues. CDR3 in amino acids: CSVQGRFLNEQFF. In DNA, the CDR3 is TGCAGCGTACAGGGTCGATTTTTGAATGAGCAGTTCTTC.

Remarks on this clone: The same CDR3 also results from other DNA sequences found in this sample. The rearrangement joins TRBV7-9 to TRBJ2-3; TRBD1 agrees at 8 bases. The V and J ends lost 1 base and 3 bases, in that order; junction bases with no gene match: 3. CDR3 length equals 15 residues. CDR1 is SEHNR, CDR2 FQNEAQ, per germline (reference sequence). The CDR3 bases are TGTGCCAGCAGCTTAGGGACAGGGACGACAGATACGCAGTATTTT. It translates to CASSLGTGTTDTQYF.

The CDR3 protein is CASSLGTGKETQYF. The CDR3 DNA sequence: TGCGCCAGCAGCTTGGGGACAGGGAAGGAGACCCAGTACTTC. The chain joins TRBV5-1 to TRBJ2-5; TRBD1 agrees at 8 bases. The CDR3 loop spans 14 amino acids. Losses at the gene ends were 0 bases for V and 5 bases for J; bases not matched to a gene: 3. Germline assignment: CDR1 SGHRS and CDR2 YFSETQ. Variable domain in full (rest from reference TRBV5-1 and TRBJ2-5): KAGVTQTPRYLIKTRGQQVTLSCSPISGHRSVSWYQQTPGQGLQFLFEYFSETQRNKGNFPGRFSGRQFSNSRSEMNVSTLELGDSALYLCASSLGTGKETQYFGPGTRLLVL.

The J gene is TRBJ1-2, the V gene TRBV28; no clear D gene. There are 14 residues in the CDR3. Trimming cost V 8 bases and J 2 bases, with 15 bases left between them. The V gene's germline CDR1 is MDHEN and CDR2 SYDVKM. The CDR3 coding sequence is TGTGCCAGCTTACAACAAGGCGGAAACTATGGCTACACCTTC. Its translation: CASLQQGGNYGYTF.

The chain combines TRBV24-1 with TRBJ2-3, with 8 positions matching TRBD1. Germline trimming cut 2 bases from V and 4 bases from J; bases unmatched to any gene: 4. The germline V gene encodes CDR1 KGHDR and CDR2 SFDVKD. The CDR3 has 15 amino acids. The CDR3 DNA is TGTGCCACCAGTGATTGGACAGGGATTGCAGATACGCAGTATTTT. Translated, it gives CATSDWTGIADTQYF.

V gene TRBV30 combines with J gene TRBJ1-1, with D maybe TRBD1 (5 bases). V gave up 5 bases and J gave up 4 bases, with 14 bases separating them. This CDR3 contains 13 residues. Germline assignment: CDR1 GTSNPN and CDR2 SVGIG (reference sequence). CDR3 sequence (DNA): TGTGCCTGGTGTCGGACAAGGGCCACTGAAGCTTTCTTT. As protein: CAWCRTRATEAFF.

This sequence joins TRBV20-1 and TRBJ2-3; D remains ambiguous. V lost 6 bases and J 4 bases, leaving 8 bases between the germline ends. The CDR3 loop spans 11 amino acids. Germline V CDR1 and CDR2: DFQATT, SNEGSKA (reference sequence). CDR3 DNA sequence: TGCAGTGCCGAAGAGGCAGATACGCAGTATTTT. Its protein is CSAEEADTQYF.